This T cell receptor beta chain emerged from a study of metastatic and nonmetastatic thyroid tumors. Study in general: For malignant and benign thyroid patients, tumor or nodule tissue and blood were the sources whose repertoires were compared. Findings and caveats of the study: In blood and tumor, TCR beta diversity was reportedly significantly higher in malignant thyroid tumors than in benign nodules.

Every patient underwent thyroid surgery untreated. Losses at the gene ends were 8 bases for V and 2 bases for J; bases not matched to a gene: 8. Germline lookup yields CDR1 LNHDA and CDR2 SQIVND (reference sequence). CDR3 length: 15 residues. This clone was picked up a small number of times. Antigen unknown. TCRdb reprocessed the PCR reads using MiXCR. The sample lists 70,000 or so clones, 14% occurring once. The clonotype was recovered from a male donor with papillary thyroid cancer or a benign thyroid nodule (not recorded which). Some clones in this sample may be carry-over from other donors' samples. Material: blood. The chain is built from TRBV19 and TRBJ2-7, with 11 bases lining up with TRBD2. CDR3 in amino acids: CASSLLAGVPYEQYF. The CDR3 region has the DNA TGTGCCAGTTCCCTACTAGCGGGGGTCCCCTACGAGCAGTACTTC.